This T cell receptor (beta chain) was profiled in a study of post-analysis software for immune sequencing data. Study-wide context: Included among the disease courses, which were recorded for the cohort, were relapsing-remitting, secondary progressive and progressive-relapsing multiple sclerosis.

Unique molecular identifiers had been added to the TCR beta cDNA libraries. T cells, roughly 0.9 to 11 million of them, yielded a few hundred thousand cDNA molecules. Each CDR3 protein is one row after TCRdb ran MiXCR on the PCR reads. This sample has about 460,000 distinct CDR3 sequences, with approximately 45% found just once. Details on this clonotype: The antigen is not known.

Study-wide results and limits: Strong co-clustering by F measure was evident for samples that had been prepared in the same batch. The study found TRBV5-6, TRBV5-1 and TRBV20-1 among 4 or 5 TRBV segments more frequent in patients than controls. Compared against controls, patients with multiple sclerosis displayed significantly lower normalized Chao1 diversity.

With V trimmed by 0 bases and J by 2 bases, 12 bases remained unmatched. Germline values: CDR1 LGHNT, CDR2 FRNRAP. There are 19 residues in the CDR3. Sample: blood. The chain combines TRBV12-5 with TRBJ2-3; the match to TRBD2 covers 9 bases. The origin of this receptor is a girl aged 10 to 17 with multiple sclerosis. The CDR3, as DNA: TGTGCTAGTGGTTTGGTCGGCCCACTTAGCGGGAGTAACACAGATACGCAGTATTTT. Protein sequence: CASGLVGPLSGSNTDTQYF.